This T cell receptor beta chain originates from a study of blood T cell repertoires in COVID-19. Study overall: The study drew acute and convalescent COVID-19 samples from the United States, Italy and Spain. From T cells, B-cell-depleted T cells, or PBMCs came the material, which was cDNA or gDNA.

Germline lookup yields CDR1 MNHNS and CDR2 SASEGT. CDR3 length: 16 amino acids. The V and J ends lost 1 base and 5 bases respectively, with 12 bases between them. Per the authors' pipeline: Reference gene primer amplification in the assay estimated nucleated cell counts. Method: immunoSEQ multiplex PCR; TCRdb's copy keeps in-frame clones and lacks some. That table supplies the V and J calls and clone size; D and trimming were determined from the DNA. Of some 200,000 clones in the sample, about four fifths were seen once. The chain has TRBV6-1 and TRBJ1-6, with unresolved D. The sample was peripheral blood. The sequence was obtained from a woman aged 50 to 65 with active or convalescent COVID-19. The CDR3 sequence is CASSEDPPPNNSPLHF. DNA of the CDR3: TGTGCCAGCAGTGAAGACCCTCCTCCTAATAATTCACCCCTCCACTTT.